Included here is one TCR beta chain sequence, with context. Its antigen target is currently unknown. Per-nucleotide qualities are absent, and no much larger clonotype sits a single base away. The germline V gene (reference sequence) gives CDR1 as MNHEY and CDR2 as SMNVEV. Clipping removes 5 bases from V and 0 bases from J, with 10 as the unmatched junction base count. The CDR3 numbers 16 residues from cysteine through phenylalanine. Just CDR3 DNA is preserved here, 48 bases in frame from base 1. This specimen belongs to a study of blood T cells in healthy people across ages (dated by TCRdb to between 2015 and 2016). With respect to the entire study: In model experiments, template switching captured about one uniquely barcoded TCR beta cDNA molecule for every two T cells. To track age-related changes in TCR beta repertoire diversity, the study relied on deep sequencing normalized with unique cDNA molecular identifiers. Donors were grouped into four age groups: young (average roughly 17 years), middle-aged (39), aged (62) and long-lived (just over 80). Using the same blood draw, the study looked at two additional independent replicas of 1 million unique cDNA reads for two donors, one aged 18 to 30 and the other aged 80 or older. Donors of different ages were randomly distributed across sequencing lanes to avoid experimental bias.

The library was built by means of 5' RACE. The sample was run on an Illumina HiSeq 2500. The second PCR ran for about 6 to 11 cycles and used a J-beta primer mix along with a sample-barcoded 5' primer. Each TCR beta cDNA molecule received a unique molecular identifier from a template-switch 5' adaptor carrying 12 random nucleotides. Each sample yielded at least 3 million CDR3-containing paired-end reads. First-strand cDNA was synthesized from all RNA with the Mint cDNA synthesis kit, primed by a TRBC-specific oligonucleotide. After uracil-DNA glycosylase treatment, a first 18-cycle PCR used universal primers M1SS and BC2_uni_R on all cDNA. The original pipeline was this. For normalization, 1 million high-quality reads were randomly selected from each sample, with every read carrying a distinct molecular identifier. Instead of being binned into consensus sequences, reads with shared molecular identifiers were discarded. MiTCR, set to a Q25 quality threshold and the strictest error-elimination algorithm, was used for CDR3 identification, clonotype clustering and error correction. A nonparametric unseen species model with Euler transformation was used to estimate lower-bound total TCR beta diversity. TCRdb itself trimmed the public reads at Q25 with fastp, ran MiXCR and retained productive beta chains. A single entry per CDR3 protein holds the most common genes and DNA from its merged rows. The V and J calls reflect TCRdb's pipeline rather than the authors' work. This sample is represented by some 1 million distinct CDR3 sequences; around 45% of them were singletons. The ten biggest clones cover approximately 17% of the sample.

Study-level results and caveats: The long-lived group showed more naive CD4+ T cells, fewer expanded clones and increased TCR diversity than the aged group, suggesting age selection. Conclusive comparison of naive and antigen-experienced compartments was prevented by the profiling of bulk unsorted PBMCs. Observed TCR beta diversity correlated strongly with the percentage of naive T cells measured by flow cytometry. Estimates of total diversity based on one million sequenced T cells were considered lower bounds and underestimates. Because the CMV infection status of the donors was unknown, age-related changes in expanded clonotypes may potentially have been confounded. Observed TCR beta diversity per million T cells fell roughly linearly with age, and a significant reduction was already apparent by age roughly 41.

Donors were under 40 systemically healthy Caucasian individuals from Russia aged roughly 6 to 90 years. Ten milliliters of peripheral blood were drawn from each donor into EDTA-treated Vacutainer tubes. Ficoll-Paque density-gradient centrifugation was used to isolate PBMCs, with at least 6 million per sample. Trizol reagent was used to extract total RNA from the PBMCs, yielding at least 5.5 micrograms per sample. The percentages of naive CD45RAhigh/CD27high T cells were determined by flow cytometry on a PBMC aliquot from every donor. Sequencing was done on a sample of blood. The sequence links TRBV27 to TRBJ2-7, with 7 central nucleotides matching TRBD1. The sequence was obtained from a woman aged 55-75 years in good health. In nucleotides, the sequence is TGTGCCAGCAGTGTCTATGACAGGGCCAGCTCCTACGAGCAGTACTTC. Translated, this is CASSVYDRASSYEQYF.